This is a list of T cell receptor beta chains from one sample in a study of regulatory T cells in long-lasting Graves disease. One entry per CDR3 protein results from TCRdb running MiXCR on the multiplex PCR reads. The sample holds roughly 360,000 distinct CDR3 sequences, roughly 20% seen once. This sample comprised peripheral blood mononuclear cells (PBMCs), obtained when the disease was refractory, from a patient treated with antithyroid drugs. The receptors originated from a woman aged 40 to 50 with Graves disease. Each CDR3 is given with its conserved first and last residue. A D gene is named only where the DNA matches it firmly. Not every row has a clone size; where given, it reads once, few, many or a size class.

>few|TRBV12-3/TRBV12-4|14|TRBJ1-2|NA
TGTGCCAGCACCACGGGGCGGGGGTTCGATGGCTACACCTTC
CASTTGRGFDGYTF
>NA|TRBV6-2/TRBV6-3|15|TRBJ2-1|NA
TGTGCCAGCAAAGGGGAAGCGGGCTCCTACAATGAGCAGTTCTTC
CASKGEAGSYNEQFF
>few|TRBV11-2|16|TRBJ1-5|NA
TGTGCCAGCAGTTACCAAGGGGTAAATAGCAATCAGCCCCAGCATTTT
CASSYQGVNSNQPQHF
>NA|TRBV20-1|15|TRBJ2-3|NA
TGCAGTGCCCTAGGCGGACCGGAAAGCACAGATACGCAGTATTTT
CSALGGPESTDTQYF
>few|TRBV4-1|15|TRBJ2-5|NA
TGCGCCAGCAGCCAAGACGACTCCCGGACAGTTTCTGAGTACTTC
CASSQDDSRTVSEYF
>NA|TRBV29-1|14|TRBJ2-5|NA
TGCAGCGTTGGTATCGCTGGCGGGCAAGAGACCCAGTACTTC
CSVGIAGGQETQYF
>many|TRBV14|16|TRBJ2-7|TRBD1
TGTGCCAGCAGCCAGATGACAGGGAGACCTCCCTACGAGCAGTACTTC
CASSQMTGRPPYEQYF
>many|TRBV6-1|15|TRBJ2-5|NA
TGTGCCAGCAGTGTACGCATCTCGTACCAAGAGACCCAGTACTTC
CASSVRISYQETQYF
>many|TRBV12-3/TRBV12-4|15|TRBJ2-7|TRBD1
TGTGCCAGCAGCCAAGATGGGACAGGGGGCTACGAGCAGTACTTC
CASSQDGTGGYEQYF
>many|TRBV2|14|TRBJ2-7|NA
TGTGCCAGCAGTGAAGGTCTGGTTATCTACGAGCAGTACTTC
CASSEGLVIYEQYF
>many|TRBV6-1|15|TRBJ1-1|NA
TGTGCCAGCAGTCTCGGGGACATCGCCTACACTGAAGCTTTCTTT
CASSLGDIAYTEAFF
>NA|TRBV2|14|TRBJ2-5|NA
TGTGCCAGCAGTGAACAGGGTATTTCGGAGACCCAGTACTTC
CASSEQGISETQYF
>NA|TRBV28|15|TRBJ2-1|TRBD1
TGTGCCAGCAGTCCCCGGACAGGGAATCTCAATGAGCAGTTCTTC
CASSPRTGNLNEQFF
>few|TRBV6-1|14|TRBJ1-2|TRBD1
TGTGCCAGCAGCCCGGACAGGGTAGAAAGCGGCTACACCTTC
CASSPDRVESGYTF
>NA|TRBV14|16|TRBJ2-2|NA
TGTGCCAGCAGCCAAGATCGTGGAGGAAGGGCCGGGGAGCTGTTTTTT
CASSQDRGGRAGELFF
>NA|TRBV6-5|17|TRBJ2-2|TRBD1
TGTGCCAGCAGTTACTCTTTACCCGGGACAGCTTTCGGGGAGCTGTTTTTT
CASSYSLPGTAFGELFF
>many|TRBV6-5|15|TRBJ1-1|NA
TGTGCCAGCAGTTACTCCCGGGGGATGAACACTGAAGCTTTCTTT
CASSYSRGMNTEAFF
>NA|TRBV2|15|TRBJ2-3|TRBD2
TGTGCCAGCAGTGCTAGCGGGAGGTTTACAGATACGCAGTATTTT
CASSASGRFTDTQYF
>NA|TRBV28|19|TRBJ1-6|TRBD1
TGTGCCAGCAGTTTCTACACCGGGACAGGGAGCTCCTATAATTCACCCCTCCACTTT
CASSFYTGTGSSYNSPLHF
>many|TRBV2|16|TRBJ1-1|TRBD1
TGTGCCAGCAGTGGAGACAGGGACCCCTCAGGGACTGAAGCTTTCTTT
CASSGDRDPSGTEAFF
>NA|TRBV7-8|15|TRBJ2-7|NA
TGTGCCAGCAGCTCGGAACTCGGATCGGGGCACGAGCAGTACTTC
CASSSELGSGHEQYF
>few|TRBV6-1|14|TRBJ1-4|NA
TGTGCCAGCAGTAGACAGAATCAGAGGGAAAAACTGTTTTTT
CASSRQNQREKLFF
>NA|TRBV7-9|16|TRBJ1-5|NA
TGTGCCAGCAGCCCCGGAGGGGGAGTTAGCAATCAGCCCCAGCATTTT
CASSPGGGVSNQPQHF
>few|TRBV6-1|12|TRBJ1-3|NA
TGTGCCAGCAGTGAGACAGGAAACACCATATATTTT
CASSETGNTIYF
>many|TRBV28|15|TRBJ2-7|TRBD2
TGTGCCAGCAGTTCCGCCGCGGGAGGGAACTACGAGCAGTACTTC
CASSSAAGGNYEQYF
>NA|TRBV6-5|15|TRBJ1-5|NA
TGTGCCAGCAGTTACTCTTGGGGGACCAATCAGCCCCAGCATTTT
CASSYSWGTNQPQHF
>NA|TRBV19|15|TRBJ1-3|NA
TGTGCCAGTAAGGACCGCCGAGGATCTGGAAACACCATATATTTT
CASKDRRGSGNTIYF
>NA|TRBV7-9|13|TRBJ1-1|NA
TGTGCCAGCAGCTTACAAATTTTCACTGAAGCTTTCTTT
CASSLQIFTEAFF
>many|TRBV11-2|16|TRBJ2-4|TRBD1
TGTGCCAGCAGCTTATCAGGGGGCGCGGGCAAAAACATTCAGTACTTC
CASSLSGGAGKNIQYF
>NA|TRBV28|14|TRBJ2-3|TRBD2
TGTGCCAGCAGTGCGGGGCCTAGCGGAGATACGCAGTATTTT
CASSAGPSGDTQYF
>few|TRBV5-1|14|TRBJ2-7|TRBD1
TGCGCCAGCAGCTTACAGGGGGCCTCCTACGAGCAGTACTTC
CASSLQGASYEQYF
>few|TRBV7-9|18|TRBJ1-1|NA
TGTGCCAGCAGCTTACTATCGGGAGTAACTACGGGATACACTGAAGCTTTCTTT
CASSLLSGVTTGYTEAFF
>once|TRBV19|13|TRBJ2-7|NA
TGTGCCAGTAGTCCCGGGAAATCCTACGAGCAGTACTTC
CASSPGKSYEQYF
>few|TRBV28|15|TRBJ1-1|TRBD1
TGTGCCAGCAGTTCAGGGGGCGAATCGGCTCTTGAAGCTTTCTTT
CASSSGGESALEAFF
>NA|TRBV11-2|17|TRBJ2-3|NA
TGTGCCAGCAGCTCAAAGGGGATCAGGGATTCGACAGATACGCAGTATTTT
CASSSKGIRDSTDTQYF
>many|TRBV10-3|14|TRBJ1-1|NA
TGTGCCATCAGTGAGTCGACAGTGAACACTGAAGCTTTCTTT
CAISESTVNTEAFF
>many|TRBV7-9|14|TRBJ2-5|NA
TGTGCCAGCAGCGCCCGGGACATTCAAGAGACCCAGTACTTC
CASSARDIQETQYF
>NA|TRBV2|10|TRBJ2-1|NA
TGTGCCAGCAGTGGACTTGAGCAGTTCTTC
CASSGLEQFF
>NA|TRBV24-1|13|TRBJ2-2|NA
TGTGCCACCAGTGATAGCCCTTCCGGGGAGCTGTTTTTT
CATSDSPSGELFF
>many|TRBV27|13|TRBJ2-7|TRBD2
TGTGCCAGCAGAGGACTAGCGGGAGACGAGCAGTACTTC
CASRGLAGDEQYF
>NA|TRBV2|15|TRBJ2-1|NA
TGTGCCAGCAGTGCGGCCCGGGGTCTCTACAATGAGCAGTTCTTC
CASSAARGLYNEQFF
>few|TRBV19|12|TRBJ1-1|TRBD1
TGTGCCAGTAGTCAGGGGGCCCTGGGGGCTTTCTTT
CASSQGALGAFF
>few|TRBV5-1|14|TRBJ1-5|NA
TGCGCCAGCAGCTTGGAGGCGGGGAGTCAGCCCCAGCATTTT
CASSLEAGSQPQHF
>NA|TRBV7-3|13|TRBJ2-2|NA
TGTGCCAGCAGCCCCTCGGCCACCGGGGAGCTGTTTTTT
CASSPSATGELFF
>NA|TRBV5-1|15|TRBJ1-4|NA
TGCGCCAGCAGCTTGGCCGGGGGGCGAGGCGAAAAACTGTTTTTT
CASSLAGGRGEKLFF
>NA|TRBV7-2|15|TRBJ2-1|TRBD2
TGTGCCAGCAGCAGATTAGCGGGGTACTACAATGAGCAGTTCTTC
CASSRLAGYYNEQFF
>many|TRBV28|15|TRBJ1-3|TRBD1
TGTGCCAGCAGTCCCTGGACAGGGTTTGGAAACACCATATATTTT
CASSPWTGFGNTIYF
>many|TRBV28|13|TRBJ1-1|NA
TGTGCCAGCAGGACCGGGGTGAACACTGAAGCTTTCTTT
CASRTGVNTEAFF
>few|TRBV2|14|TRBJ2-1|NA
TGTGCCAGCAGGAGGGACGGAGGGGGCAATGAGCAGTTCTTC
CASRRDGGGNEQFF
>few|TRBV6-2/TRBV6-3|15|TRBJ1-5|NA
TGTGCCAGCAGTTACGGGGGGCCAGGCAATCAGCCCCAGCATTTT
CASSYGGPGNQPQHF
>many|TRBV28|15|TRBJ2-7|NA
TGTGCCAGCAGGAACACAGGACTACTCTCCTACGAGCAGTACTTC
CASRNTGLLSYEQYF